This T cell receptor (beta chain) comes out of a study of blood T cell repertoires in COVID-19. Study-wide context: Both acute and convalescent COVID-19 samples were obtained from the United States, Italy and Spain.

Germline CDR1 and CDR2: SGHDN and FVKESK. Trimming cost V 4 bases and J 8 bases; bases outside gene matches: 8. The CDR3 covers 15 residues. Only in-frame clones appear in the TCRdb table, and some are missing; sequencing was by immunoSEQ multiplex PCR. The sample has over 140,000 clones; 80% to 85% are singletons. Sequencing used peripheral blood. The V call is TRBV14, the J call TRBJ1-4; 9 nucleotides agree with TRBD1. This receptor was obtained from a woman aged 55 to 70 with acute or convalescent COVID-19. CDR3 sequence reads: CASSPLDRGKEKLFF. In nucleotides, the CDR3 is TGTGCCAGCAGCCCCTTGGACAGGGGAAAGGAAAAACTGTTTTTT.